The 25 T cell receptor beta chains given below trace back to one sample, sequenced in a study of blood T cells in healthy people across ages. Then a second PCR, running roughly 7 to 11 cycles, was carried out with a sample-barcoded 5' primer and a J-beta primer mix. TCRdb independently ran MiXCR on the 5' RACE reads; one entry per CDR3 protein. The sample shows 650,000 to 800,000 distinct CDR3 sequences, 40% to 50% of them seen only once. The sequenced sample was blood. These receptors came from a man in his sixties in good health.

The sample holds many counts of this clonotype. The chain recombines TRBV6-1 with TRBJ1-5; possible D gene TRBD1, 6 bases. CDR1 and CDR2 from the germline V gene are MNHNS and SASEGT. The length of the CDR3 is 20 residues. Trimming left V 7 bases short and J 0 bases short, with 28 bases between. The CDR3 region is CASTKTESKGGHYSNQPQHF. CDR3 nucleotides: TGTGCCAGCACTAAAACCGAATCTAAGGGGGGACATTATAGCAATCAGCCCCAGCATTTT.

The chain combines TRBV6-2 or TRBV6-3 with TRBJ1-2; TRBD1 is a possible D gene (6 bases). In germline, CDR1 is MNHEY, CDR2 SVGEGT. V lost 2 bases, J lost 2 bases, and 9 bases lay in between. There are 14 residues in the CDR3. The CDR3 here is CASSYEGVNYGYTF. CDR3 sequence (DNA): TGTGCCAGCAGTTACGAGGGGGTGAACTATGGCTACACCTTC.

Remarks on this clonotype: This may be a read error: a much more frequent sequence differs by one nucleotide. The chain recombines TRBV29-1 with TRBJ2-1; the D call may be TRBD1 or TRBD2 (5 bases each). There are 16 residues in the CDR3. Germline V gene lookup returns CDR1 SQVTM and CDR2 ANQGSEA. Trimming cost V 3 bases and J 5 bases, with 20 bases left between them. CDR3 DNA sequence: TGCAGCGTTGACTCCATGACTAACGGGGCAGACAATGAGCAGTTCTTC. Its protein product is CSVDSMTNGADNEQFF.

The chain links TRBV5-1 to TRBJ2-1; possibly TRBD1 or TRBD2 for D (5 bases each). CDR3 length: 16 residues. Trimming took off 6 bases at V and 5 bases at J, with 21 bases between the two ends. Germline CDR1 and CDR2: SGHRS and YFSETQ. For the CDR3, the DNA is TGCGCCAGCACAAAATGGTCGGGGACCACAAACAATGAGCAGTTCTTC. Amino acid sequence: CASTKWSGTTNNEQFF. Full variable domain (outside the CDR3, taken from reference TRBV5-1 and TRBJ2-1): KAGVTQTPRYLIKTRGQQVTLSCSPISGHRSVSWYQQTPGQGLQFLFEYFSETQRNKGNFPGRFSGRQFSNSRSEMNVSTLELGDSALYLCASTKWSGTTNNEQFFGPGTRLTVL.

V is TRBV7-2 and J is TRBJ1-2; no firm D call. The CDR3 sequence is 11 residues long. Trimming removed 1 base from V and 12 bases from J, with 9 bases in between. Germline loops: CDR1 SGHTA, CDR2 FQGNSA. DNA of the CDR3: TGTGCCAGCAGCTTAGGGATTGAGAACACCTTC. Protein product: CASSLGIENTF.

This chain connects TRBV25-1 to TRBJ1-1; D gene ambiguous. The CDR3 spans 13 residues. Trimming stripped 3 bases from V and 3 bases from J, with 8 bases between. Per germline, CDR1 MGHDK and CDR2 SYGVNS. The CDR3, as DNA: TGTGCCAGCAGTGACCCGGTGGACACTGAAGCTTTCTTT. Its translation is CASSDPVDTEAFF.

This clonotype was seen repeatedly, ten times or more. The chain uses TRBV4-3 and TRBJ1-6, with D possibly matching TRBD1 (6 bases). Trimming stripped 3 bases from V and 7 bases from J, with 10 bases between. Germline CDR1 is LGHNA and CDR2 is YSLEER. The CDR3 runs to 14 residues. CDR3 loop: CASSQGRGNSPLHF. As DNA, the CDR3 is TGCGCCAGCAGCCAGGGGAGGGGGAATTCACCCCTCCACTTT.

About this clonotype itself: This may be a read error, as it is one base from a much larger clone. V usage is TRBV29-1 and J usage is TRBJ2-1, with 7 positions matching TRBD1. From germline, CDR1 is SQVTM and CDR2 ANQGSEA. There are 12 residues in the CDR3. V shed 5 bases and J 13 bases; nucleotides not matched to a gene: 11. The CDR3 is CSVRQGRETQFF. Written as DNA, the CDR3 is TGCAGCGTTCGACAGGGAAGAGAGACCCAGTTCTTC.

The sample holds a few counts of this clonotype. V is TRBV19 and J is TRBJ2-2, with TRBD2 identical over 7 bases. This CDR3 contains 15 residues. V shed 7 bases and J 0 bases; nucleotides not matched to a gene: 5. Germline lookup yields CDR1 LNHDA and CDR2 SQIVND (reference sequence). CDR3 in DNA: TGTGCCAGTAAGCGGGCGGGGGCGAACACCGGGGAGCTGTTTTTT. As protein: CASKRAGANTGELFF.

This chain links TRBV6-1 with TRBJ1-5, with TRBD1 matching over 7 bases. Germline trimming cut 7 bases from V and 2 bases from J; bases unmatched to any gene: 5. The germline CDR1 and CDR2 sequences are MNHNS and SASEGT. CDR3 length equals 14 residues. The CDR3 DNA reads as TGTGCCAGCAAAGGGACAGACGGCAATCAGCCCCAGCATTTT. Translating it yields CASKGTDGNQPQHF.

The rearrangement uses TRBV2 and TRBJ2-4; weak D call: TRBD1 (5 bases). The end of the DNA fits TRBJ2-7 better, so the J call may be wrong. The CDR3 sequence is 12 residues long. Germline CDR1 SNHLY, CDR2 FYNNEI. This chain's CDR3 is CASCRDSYEQYF. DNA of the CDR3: TGTGCCAGCTGCAGGGATAGCTACGAGCAGTACTTC.

CDR3 residues: CSAVGQGITEAFF. The CDR3 DNA is TGCAGTGCTGTAGGACAGGGTATCACTGAAGCTTTCTTT. The genes are TRBV20-1 and TRBJ1-1, with TRBD1 matching over 8 bases. The CDR3 length is 13 residues. CDR1 DFQATT and CDR2 SNEGSKA come from the germline V gene (reference sequence). Losses at the gene ends were 5 bases for V and 4 bases for J; bases not matched to a gene: 6.

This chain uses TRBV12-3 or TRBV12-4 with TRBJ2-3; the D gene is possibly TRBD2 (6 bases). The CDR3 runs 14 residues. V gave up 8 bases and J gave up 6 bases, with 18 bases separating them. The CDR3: CASGYLGTLDTQYF. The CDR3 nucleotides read TGTGCCAGCGGATACTTAGGGACTCTTGATACGCAGTATTTT.

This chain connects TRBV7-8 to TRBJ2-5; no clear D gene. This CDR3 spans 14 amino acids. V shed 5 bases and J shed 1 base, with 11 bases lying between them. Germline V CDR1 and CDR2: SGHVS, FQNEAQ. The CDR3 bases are TGTGCCAGCAGCCCAGGACGGTTCCAAGAGACCCAGTACTTC. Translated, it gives CASSPGRFQETQYF.

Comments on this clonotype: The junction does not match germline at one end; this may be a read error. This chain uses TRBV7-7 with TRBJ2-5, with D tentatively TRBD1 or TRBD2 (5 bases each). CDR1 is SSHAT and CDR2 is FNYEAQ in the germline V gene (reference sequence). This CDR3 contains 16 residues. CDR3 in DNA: TGTGCTAGCAGCTATGACTGGGACGGACACCAAGAGACCCAGTACTTC. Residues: CASSYDWDGHQETQYF.

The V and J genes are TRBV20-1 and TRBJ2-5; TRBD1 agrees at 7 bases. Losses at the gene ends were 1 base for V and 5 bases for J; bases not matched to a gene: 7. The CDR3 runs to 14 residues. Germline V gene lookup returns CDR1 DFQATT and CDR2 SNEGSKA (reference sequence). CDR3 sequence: CSARAGTAPETQYF. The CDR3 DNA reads TGCAGTGCTAGAGCTGGGACAGCCCCGGAGACCCAGTACTTC.

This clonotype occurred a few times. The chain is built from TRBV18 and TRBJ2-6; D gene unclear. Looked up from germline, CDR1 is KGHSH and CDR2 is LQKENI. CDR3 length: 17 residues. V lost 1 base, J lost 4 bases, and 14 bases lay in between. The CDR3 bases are TGTGCCAGCTCACCACGGCAGGTGCTTTCAGGGGCCAACGTCCTGACTTTC. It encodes CASSPRQVLSGANVLTF.

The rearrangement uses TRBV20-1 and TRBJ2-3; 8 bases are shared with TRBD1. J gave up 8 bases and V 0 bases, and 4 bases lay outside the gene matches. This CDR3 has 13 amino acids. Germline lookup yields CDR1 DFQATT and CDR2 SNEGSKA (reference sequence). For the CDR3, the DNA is TGCAGTGCTAGAGACGCGGACAGGGCTACGCAGTATTTT. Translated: CSARDADRATQYF.

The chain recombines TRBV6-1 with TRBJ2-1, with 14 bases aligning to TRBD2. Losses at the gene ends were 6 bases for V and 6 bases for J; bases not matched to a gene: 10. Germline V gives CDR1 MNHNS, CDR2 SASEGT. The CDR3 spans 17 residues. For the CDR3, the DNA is TGTGCCAGCAGGGGACTAGCGGGGGTCCCTTTAAGCAATGAGCAGTTCTTC. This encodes CASRGLAGVPLSNEQFF.

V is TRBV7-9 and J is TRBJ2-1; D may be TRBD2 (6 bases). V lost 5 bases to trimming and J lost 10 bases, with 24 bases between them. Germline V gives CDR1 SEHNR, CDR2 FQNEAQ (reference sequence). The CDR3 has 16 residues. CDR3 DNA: TGTGCCAGCAGCATTAGACTCGGGGGTAGTACTAACGAGCAGTTCTTC. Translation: CASSIRLGGSTNEQFF.

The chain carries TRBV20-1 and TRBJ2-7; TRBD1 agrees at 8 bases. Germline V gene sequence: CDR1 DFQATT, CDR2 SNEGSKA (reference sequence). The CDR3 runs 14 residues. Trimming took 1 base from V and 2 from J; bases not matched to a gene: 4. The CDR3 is CSARGTGPPYEQYF. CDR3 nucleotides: TGCAGTGCTAGAGGGACAGGGCCACCCTACGAGCAGTACTTC.

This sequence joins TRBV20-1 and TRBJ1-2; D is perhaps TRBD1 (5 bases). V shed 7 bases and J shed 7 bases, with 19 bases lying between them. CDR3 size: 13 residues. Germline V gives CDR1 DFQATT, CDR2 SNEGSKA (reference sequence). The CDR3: CSDKAGRHCGYTF. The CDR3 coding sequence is TGCAGTGATAAAGCGGGACGGCACTGTGGCTACACCTTC.

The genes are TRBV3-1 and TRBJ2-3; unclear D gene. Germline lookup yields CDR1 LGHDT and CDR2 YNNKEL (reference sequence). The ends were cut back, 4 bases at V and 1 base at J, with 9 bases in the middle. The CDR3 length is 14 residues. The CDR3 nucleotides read TGTGCCAGCAGCCGGAGCCTCGGCACAGATACGCAGTATTTT. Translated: CASSRSLGTDTQYF.

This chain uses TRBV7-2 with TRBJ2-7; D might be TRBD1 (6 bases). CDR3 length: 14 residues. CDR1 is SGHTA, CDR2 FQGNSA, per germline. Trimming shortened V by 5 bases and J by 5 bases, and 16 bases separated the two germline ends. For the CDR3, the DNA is TGTGCCAGCAGCCCGCTACAGGGTTTCCACGAGCAGTACTTC. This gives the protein CASSPLQGFHEQYF.

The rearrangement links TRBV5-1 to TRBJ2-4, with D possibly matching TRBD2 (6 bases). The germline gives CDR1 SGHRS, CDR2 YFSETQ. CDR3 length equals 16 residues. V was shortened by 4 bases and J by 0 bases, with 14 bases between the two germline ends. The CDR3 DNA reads TGCGCCAGCAGCCATCTTAGCGGACGAGCCAAAAACATTCAGTACTTC. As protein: CASSHLSGRAKNIQYF.